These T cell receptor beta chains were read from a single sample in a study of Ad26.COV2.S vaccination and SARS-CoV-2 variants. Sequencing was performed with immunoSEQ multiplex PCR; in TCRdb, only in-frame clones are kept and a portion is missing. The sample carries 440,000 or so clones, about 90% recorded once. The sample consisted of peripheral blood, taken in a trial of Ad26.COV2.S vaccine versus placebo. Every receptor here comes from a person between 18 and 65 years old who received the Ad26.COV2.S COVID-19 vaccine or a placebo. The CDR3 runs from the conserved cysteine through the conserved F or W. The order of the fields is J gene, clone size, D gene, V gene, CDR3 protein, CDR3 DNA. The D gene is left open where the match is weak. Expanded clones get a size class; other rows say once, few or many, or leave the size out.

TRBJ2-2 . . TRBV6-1 CASSELSPQNTGELFF TGTGCCAGCAGTGAATTGAGTCCCCAGAACACCGGGGAGCTGTTTTTT
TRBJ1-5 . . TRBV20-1 CSAIERAQPQHF TGCAGTGCTATTGAGCGGGCTCAGCCCCAGCATTTT
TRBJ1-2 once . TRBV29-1 CSVVDSYGYTF TGCAGCGTTGTGGACAGTTATGGCTACACCTTC
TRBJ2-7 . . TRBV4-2 CASSQDVDYEQYF TGTGCCAGCAGCCAAGATGTGGACTACGAGCAGTACTTC
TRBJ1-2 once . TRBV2 CASSEALTGNYGYTF TGTGCCAGCAGTGAAGCGTTAACGGGGAACTATGGCTACACCTTC
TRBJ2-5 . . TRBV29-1 CSVEVIQETQYF TGCAGCGTTGAAGTGATCCAAGAGACCCAGTACTTC
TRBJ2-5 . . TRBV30 CAWAPTPLTSRQETQYF TGTGCCTGGGCCCCAACCCCCTTAACATCGCGCCAAGAGACCCAGTACTTC
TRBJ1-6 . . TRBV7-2 CASSLRQGYNSPLHF TGTGCCAGCAGCTTAAGGCAGGGATATAATTCACCCCTCCACTTT
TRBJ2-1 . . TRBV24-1 CATSEQGLEQFF TGTGCCACCAGTGAACAGGGTTTGGAGCAGTTCTTC
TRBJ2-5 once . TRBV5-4 CASSLDIVGGQETQYF TGTGCCAGCAGCTTGGATATTGTCGGGGGACAAGAGACCCAGTACTTC
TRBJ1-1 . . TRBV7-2 CASSLYENTEAFF TGTGCCAGCAGCTTATACGAGAACACTGAAGCTTTCTTT
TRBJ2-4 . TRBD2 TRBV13 CASSTRLAGDYIQYF TGTGCCAGCAGCACCCGGCTAGCGGGAGACTACATTCAGTACTTC
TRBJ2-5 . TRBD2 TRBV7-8 CASSRGRLAGGPKETQYF TGTGCCAGCAGCCGGGGGCGACTAGCGGGAGGGCCAAAAGAGACCCAGTACTTC
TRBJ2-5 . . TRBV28 CASSSGLRETQYF TGTGCCAGCAGTTCCGGGCTTCGGGAGACCCAGTACTTC
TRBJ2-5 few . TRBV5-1 CASSAPRGTQETQYF TGCGCCAGCAGCGCCCCACGGGGCACCCAAGAGACCCAGTACTTC
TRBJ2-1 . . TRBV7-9 CASSLHLRNEQFF TGTGCCAGCAGCTTACACCTCCGGAATGAGCAGTTCTTC
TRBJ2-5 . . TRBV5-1 CASSLGGGGETQYF TGCGCCAGCAGCTTGGGTGGGGGAGGAGAGACCCAGTACTTC
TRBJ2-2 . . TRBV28 CASSLWRMSGELFF TGTGCCAGCAGCCTTTGGAGGATGTCCGGGGAGCTGTTTTTT
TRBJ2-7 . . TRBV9 CASSEGGVSYEQYF TGTGCCAGCAGCGAGGGGGGGGTCTCCTACGAGCAGTACTTC
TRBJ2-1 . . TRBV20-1 CSARVASEQFF TGCAGTGCTAGAGTCGCTAGTGAGCAGTTCTTC
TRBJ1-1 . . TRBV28 CASCLGQTWGRTEAFF TGTGCCAGCTGCTTGGGGCAAACATGGGGTCGCACTGAAGCTTTCTTT
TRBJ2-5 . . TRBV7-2 CASSLVRGVQETQYF TGTGCCAGCAGCTTAGTGAGGGGGGTCCAAGAGACCCAGTACTTC
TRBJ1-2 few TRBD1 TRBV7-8 CASSLDPGGVYGYTF TGTGCCAGCAGCTTAGATCCAGGGGGCGTCTATGGCTACACCTTC
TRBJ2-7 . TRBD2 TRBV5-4 CASSPFSGSDEQYF TGTGCCAGCAGCCCCTTTAGCGGGAGTGACGAGCAGTACTTC
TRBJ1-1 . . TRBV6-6 CASSPPGHRALGTEAFF TGTGCCAGCAGTCCCCCAGGGCATCGGGCCCTGGGCACTGAAGCTTTCTTT
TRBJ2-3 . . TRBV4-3 CASSQVQGKDTQYF TGCGCCAGCAGCCAAGTCCAGGGGAAAGATACGCAGTATTTT
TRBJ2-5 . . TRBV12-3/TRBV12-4 CASQGGVQYF TGTGCCAGCCAAGGGGGTGTCCAGTACTTC